This T cell receptor beta chain emerged from a study of breast tumors, draining lymph nodes, adjacent tissues. This clonotype was seen once. The antigen remains undetermined. Each CDR3 protein is one row after TCRdb ran MiXCR on the multiplex PCR reads. The sample contains about 100,000 distinct CDR3 sequences, 21% of which appear only once. CDR1 is DFQATT, CDR2 SNEGSKA, per germline (reference sequence). The CDR3 totals 14 residues. V was shortened by 5 bases and J by 4 bases, with 17 bases between the two germline ends. Findings of the study overall: Compared with lymph nodes, tumors were less diverse; compared with nontumor tissue, more. The data were judged consistent with most tumor T cells coming from lymph node and expanding in tumor.

Axillary draining lymph nodes of breast cancer patients supplied the node samples. The genes are TRBV20-1 and TRBJ2-5; possibly TRBD1 for D (5 bases). The sequencing sample was made of axillary lymph node tissue. The sequence was obtained from a female donor with breast cancer. Some clones in this sample may be carry-over from other donors' samples. The CDR3: CSAGARAPSETQYF. The CDR3, as DNA: TGCAGTGCTGGGGCCAGGGCTCCATCAGAGACCCAGTACTTC.